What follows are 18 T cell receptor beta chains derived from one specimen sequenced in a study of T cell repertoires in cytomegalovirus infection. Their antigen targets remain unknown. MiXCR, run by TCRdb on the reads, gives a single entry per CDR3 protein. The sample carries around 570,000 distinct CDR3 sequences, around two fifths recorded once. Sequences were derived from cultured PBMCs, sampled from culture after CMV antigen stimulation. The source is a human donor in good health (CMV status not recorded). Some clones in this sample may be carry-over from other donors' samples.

DNA of the CDR3: TGTGCCAGCAGTTACTCTATCGGCGGCTACGAGCAGTACTTC. As protein: CASSYSIGGYEQYF. V usage is TRBV6-6 and J usage is TRBJ2-7; D unresolved. The CDR3 consists of 14 residues. The V end was cut by 0 bases, the J end by 3 bases, with 9 bases between. Germline loops: CDR1 MNHNY, CDR2 SVGAGI (reference sequence).

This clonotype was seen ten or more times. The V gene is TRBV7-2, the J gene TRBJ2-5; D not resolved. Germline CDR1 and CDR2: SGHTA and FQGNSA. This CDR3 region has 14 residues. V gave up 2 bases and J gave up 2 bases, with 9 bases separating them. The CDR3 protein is CASSLMPGQETQYF. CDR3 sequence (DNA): TGTGCCAGCAGCTTAATGCCTGGGCAAGAGACCCAGTACTTC.

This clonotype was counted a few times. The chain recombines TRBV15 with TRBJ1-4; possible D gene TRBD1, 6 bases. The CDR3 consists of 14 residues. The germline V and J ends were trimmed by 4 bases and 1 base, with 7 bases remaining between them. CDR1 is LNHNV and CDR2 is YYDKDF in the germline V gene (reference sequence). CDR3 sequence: CATSKTGTNEKLFF. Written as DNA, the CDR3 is TGTGCCACCAGCAAGACAGGAACTAATGAAAAACTGTTTTTT.

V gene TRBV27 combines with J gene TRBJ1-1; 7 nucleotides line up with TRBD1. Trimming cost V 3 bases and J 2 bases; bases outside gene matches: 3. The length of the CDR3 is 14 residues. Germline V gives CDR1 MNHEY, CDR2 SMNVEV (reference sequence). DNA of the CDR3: TGTGCCAGCAGTTTTCGACAGGGCAACACTGAAGCTTTCTTT. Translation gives CASSFRQGNTEAFF.

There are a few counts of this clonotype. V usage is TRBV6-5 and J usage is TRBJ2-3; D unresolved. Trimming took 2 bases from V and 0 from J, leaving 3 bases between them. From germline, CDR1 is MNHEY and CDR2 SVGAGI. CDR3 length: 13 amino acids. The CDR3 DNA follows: TGTGCCAGCAGTTACCCCAGCACAGATACGCAGTATTTT. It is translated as CASSYPSTDTQYF.

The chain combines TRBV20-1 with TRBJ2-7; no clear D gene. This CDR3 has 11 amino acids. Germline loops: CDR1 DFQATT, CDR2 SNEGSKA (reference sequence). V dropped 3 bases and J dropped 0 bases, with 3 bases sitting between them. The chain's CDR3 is CSARFSYEQYF. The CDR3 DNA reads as TGCAGTGCTAGGTTCTCCTACGAGCAGTACTTC.

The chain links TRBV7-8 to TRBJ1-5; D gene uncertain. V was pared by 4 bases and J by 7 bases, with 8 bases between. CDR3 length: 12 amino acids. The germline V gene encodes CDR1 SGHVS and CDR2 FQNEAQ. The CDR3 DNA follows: TGTGCCAGCAGCTACTCGGGGCAGCCCCAGCATTTT. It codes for CASSYSGQPQHF.

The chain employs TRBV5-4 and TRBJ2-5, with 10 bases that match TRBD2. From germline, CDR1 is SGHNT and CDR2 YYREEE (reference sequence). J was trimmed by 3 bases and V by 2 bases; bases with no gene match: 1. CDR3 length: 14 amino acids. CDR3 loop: CASSFGTSEETQYF. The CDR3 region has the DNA TGTGCCAGCAGCTTCGGGACTAGCGAAGAGACCCAGTACTTC.

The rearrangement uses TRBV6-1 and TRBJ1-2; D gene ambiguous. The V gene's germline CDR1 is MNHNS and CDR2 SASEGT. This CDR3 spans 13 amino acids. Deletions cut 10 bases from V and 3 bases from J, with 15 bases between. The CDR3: CATTVWADYGYTF. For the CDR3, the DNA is TGTGCCACCACTGTCTGGGCGGACTATGGCTACACCTTC.

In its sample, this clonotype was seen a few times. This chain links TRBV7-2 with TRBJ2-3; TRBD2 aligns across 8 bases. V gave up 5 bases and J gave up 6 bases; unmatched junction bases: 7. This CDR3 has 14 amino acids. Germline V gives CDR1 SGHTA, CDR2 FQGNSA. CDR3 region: CASSPPGLGDTQYF. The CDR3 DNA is TGTGCCAGCAGCCCCCCGGGACTAGGGGATACGCAGTATTTT.

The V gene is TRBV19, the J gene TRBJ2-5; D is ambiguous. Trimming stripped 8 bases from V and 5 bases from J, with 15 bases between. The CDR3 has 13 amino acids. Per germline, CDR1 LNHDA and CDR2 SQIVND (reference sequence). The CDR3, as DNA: TGTGCCAGTTCTCTACAGAACCTGGAGACCCAGTACTTC. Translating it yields CASSLQNLETQYF.

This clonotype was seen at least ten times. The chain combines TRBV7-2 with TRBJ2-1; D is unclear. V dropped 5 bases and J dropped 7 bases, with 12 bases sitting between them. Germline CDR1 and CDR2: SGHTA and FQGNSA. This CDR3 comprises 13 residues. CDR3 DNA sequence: TGTGCCAGCAGCCCACGACGAAGGAATGAGCAGTTCTTC. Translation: CASSPRRRNEQFF.

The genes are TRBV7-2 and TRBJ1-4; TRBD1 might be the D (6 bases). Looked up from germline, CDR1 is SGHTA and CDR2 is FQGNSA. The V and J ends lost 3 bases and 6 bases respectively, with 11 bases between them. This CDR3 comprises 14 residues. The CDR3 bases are TGTGCCAGCAGCTTCGGAGGGGGACATGAAAAACTGTTTTTT. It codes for CASSFGGGHEKLFF.

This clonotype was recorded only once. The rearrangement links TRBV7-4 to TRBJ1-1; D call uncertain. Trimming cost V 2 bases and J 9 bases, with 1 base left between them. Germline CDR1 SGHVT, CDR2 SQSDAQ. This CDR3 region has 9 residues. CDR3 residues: CASSLQAFF. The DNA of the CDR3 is TGTGCCAGCAGCTTACAAGCTTTCTTT.

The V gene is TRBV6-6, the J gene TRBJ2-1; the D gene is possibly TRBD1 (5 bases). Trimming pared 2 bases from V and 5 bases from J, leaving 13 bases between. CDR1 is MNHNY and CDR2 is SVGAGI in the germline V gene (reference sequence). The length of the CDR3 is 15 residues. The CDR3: CASSYGADSNNEQFF. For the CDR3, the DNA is TGTGCCAGCAGTTACGGGGCCGACAGTAACAATGAGCAGTTCTTC.

The CDR3 spells CASKGDTVSPLHF. The CDR3 DNA follows: TGTGCCAGCAAAGGGGACACGGTATCACCCCTCCACTTT. The chain employs TRBV12-3 or TRBV12-4 and TRBJ1-6, with D tentatively TRBD1 (6 bases). The CDR3 is 13 amino acids. V was cut by 7 bases and J by 10 bases, with 14 bases left in between.

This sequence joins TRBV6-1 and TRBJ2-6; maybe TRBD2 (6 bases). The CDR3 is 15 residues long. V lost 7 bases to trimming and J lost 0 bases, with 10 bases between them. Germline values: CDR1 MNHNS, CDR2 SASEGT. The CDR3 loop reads CASIRGSSGANVLTF. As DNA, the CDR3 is TGTGCCAGCATTCGGGGGTCCTCTGGGGCCAACGTCCTGACTTTC.

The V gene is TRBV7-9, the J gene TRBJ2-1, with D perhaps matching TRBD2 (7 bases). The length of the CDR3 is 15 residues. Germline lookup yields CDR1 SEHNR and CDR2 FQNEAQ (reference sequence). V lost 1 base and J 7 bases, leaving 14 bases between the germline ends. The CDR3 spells CASSLEGEGGNEQFF. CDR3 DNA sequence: TGTGCCAGCAGCTTAGAGGGGGAGGGCGGGAATGAGCAGTTCTTC.